These 23 T cell receptor beta chains originate from one sample sequenced in a study of blood T cell repertoires in COVID-19. The data were produced by immunoSEQ multiplex PCR, yet TCRdb's version contains in-frame clones alone and is incomplete. The table has hundreds of thousands of clones, just under 90% seen once. The sequencing input was peripheral blood. These receptors were obtained from a man aged 55 to 70 who had recovered from COVID-19.

This chain joins TRBV30 and TRBJ2-3; D might be TRBD2 (5 bases). CDR1 is GTSNPN, CDR2 SVGIG, per germline (reference sequence). The CDR3 totals 12 residues. CDR3 sequence reads: CALGVFPDTQYF. The CDR3 DNA reads TGTGCACTAGGAGTATTTCCAGATACGCAGTATTTT.

The chain joins TRBV12-3 or TRBV12-4 to TRBJ2-1; D not resolved. The CDR3 is made up of 12 amino acids. Trimming removed 7 bases at V and 4 bases at J, with 8 bases between. The CDR3 region has the DNA TGTGCCAGCACCCAAGCATACAATGAGCAGTTCTTC. Translated, it gives CASTQAYNEQFF.

This sequence joins TRBV9 and TRBJ1-5; TRBD1 might be the D (5 bases). This CDR3 comprises 14 residues. From germline, CDR1 is SGDLS and CDR2 YYNGEE. The germline V and J ends were trimmed by 0 bases and 11 bases, with 15 bases remaining between them. The DNA of the CDR3 is TGTGCCAGCAGCGTAGATGCGGTCCAAGGGGCCCAGCATTTT. Protein product: CASSVDAVQGAQHF. The full variable domain, in which reference TRBV9 and TRBJ1-5 provide the parts outside the CDR3, is DSGVTQTPKHLITATGQRVTLRCSPRSGDLSVYWYQQSLDQGLQFLIQYYNGEERAKGNILERFSAQQFPDLHSELNLSSLELGDSALYFCASSVDAVQGAQHFGDGTRLSIL.

The chain links TRBV10-1 to TRBJ2-3; possible D gene TRBD2, 6 bases. This CDR3 is built from 16 residues. With 5 bases removed from V and 3 bases from J, the gap between germline ends came to 18 bases. Germline V gene sequence: CDR1 WNHNN, CDR2 SYGVQD (reference sequence). CDR3 nucleotides: TGCGCCAGCAGTAGGGAGGCGTCCCTGGGAACAGATACGCAGTATTTT. It is translated as CASSREASLGTDTQYF.

The rearrangement joins TRBV19 to TRBJ2-7, with 8 bases that match TRBD2. The CDR3 totals 14 residues. Germline CDR1 is LNHDA and CDR2 is SQIVND (reference sequence). The junction had 6 bases not matched to a gene; V was cut back by 6 bases and J by 2 bases. CDR3 in amino acids: CASRRTSGTYEQYF. CDR3 sequence (DNA): TGTGCCAGTAGAAGAACTAGCGGCACCTACGAGCAGTACTTC.

The chain is built from TRBV27 and TRBJ1-1, with D hard to call. Trimming pared 2 bases from V and 2 bases from J, leaving 6 bases between. Germline CDR1 reads MNHEY; CDR2 reads SMNVEV (reference sequence). The CDR3 runs 13 residues. For the CDR3, the DNA is TGTGCCAGCAGTTTAGGAGAAAACACTGAAGCTTTCTTT. As protein: CASSLGENTEAFF.

This clone was picked up one time. The chain has TRBV28 and TRBJ2-7; D may be TRBD1 (6 bases). Trimming removed 2 bases at V and 0 bases at J, with 11 bases between. The V gene's germline CDR1 is MDHEN and CDR2 SYDVKM. This CDR3 has 15 amino acids. The CDR3: CASSLRTERSYEQYF. CDR3 nucleotides: TGTGCCAGCAGTTTACGGACAGAACGCTCCTACGAGCAGTACTTC.

The chain employs TRBV15 and TRBJ1-6; no reliable D call. Trimming took off 5 bases at V and 12 bases at J, with 20 bases between the two ends. The germline gives CDR1 LNHNV, CDR2 YYDKDF (reference sequence). The CDR3 totals 15 residues. This CDR3 is CATSDRIDGVLPLHF. In nucleotides, the CDR3 is TGTGCCACCAGCGACCGAATCGACGGGGTATTACCCCTCCACTTT.

The count of this clone is one. The chain recombines TRBV3-1 (or the pseudogene TRBV3-2) with TRBJ1-1, with 9 bases lining up with TRBD1. Germline V gene lookup returns CDR1 LGHDT and CDR2 YNNKEL (reference sequence). Trimming at V came to 3 bases and at J to 12 bases, leaving 5 bases not matched to a gene. This CDR3 contains 12 residues. CDR3 protein: CASSQLQGAPFF. DNA of the CDR3: TGTGCCAGCAGCCAGTTACAGGGGGCACCTTTCTTT.

For the CDR3, the DNA is TGTGCCAGCAGCTTGGGTGTAGCGGGCACCGGGGAGCTGTTTTTT. This translates into CASSLGVAGTGELFF. The genes are TRBV5-6 and TRBJ2-2; the match to TRBD2 covers 7 bases. This CDR3 comprises 15 residues. Germline V CDR1 and CDR2: SGHDT, YYEEEE. Losses at the gene ends were 0 bases for V and 4 bases for J; bases not matched to a gene: 3.

The V gene is TRBV24-1, the J gene TRBJ1-1; 7 nucleotides agree with TRBD1. The germline CDR1 and CDR2 sequences are KGHDR and SFDVKD. The CDR3 runs 15 residues. The J segment lost 4 bases and the V segment lost 4 bases, leaving 8 bases of the junction unmatched. CDR3 sequence: CATSEEGAKGTEAFF. CDR3 nucleotides: TGTGCCACCAGTGAGGAGGGGGCTAAGGGCACTGAAGCTTTCTTT.

The chain is built from TRBV24-1 and TRBJ1-4; TRBD1 matches 8 bases. Trimming removed 11 bases from V and 3 bases from J; junction bases left unmatched: 4. The CDR3 spans 13 residues. Germline V gives CDR1 KGHDR, CDR2 SFDVKD. The CDR3: CAIQGAANEKLFF. DNA of the CDR3: TGTGCCATTCAGGGGGCTGCTAATGAAAAACTGTTTTTT.

The chain uses TRBV6-2 or TRBV6-3 and TRBJ2-7, with a possible D match to TRBD1 (5 bases). The length of the CDR3 is 13 residues. Deletions cut 5 bases from V and 3 bases from J, with 11 bases between. Germline CDR1 and CDR2: MNHEY and SVGEGT. CDR3 amino acids: CASSRTNGYEQYF. CDR3 sequence (DNA): TGTGCCAGCAGTAGGACAAATGGCTACGAGCAGTACTTC.

This clone was seen just once. V and J are TRBV7-9 and TRBJ1-1; tentatively, D is TRBD1 (5 bases). V shed 3 bases and J shed 5 bases, with 13 bases lying between them. Germline V gives CDR1 SEHNR, CDR2 FQNEAQ (reference sequence). The CDR3 sequence is 14 residues long. CDR3 amino acids: CASSFGGVVTEAFF. The CDR3 DNA follows: TGTGCCAGCAGCTTCGGGGGGGTGGTAACTGAAGCTTTCTTT.

The J gene is TRBJ1-1, the V gene TRBV4-3, with TRBD1 matching over 11 bases. Germline lookup yields CDR1 LGHNA and CDR2 YSLEER. CDR3 length: 18 amino acids. After removal of 1 base from V and 11 bases from J, the junction contained 18 bases not matched to a gene. The CDR3 nucleotides read TGCGCCAGCAGCCAAGCGGTAGTAACGACGGACAGGGGGCTTTCGGCTTTCTTT. This translates into CASSQAVVTTDRGLSAFF.

The chain recombines TRBV24-1 with TRBJ1-2; 9 bases are shared with TRBD1. Germline CDR1 is KGHDR and CDR2 is SFDVKD. The length of the CDR3 is 15 residues. Trimming took 4 bases from V and 1 from J; bases not matched to a gene: 3. CDR3 loop: CATSERTGDNYGYTF. The CDR3 nucleotides read TGTGCCACCAGTGAGCGGACAGGGGATAACTATGGCTACACCTTC.

This sequence joins TRBV19 and TRBJ2-7; 8 bases fit TRBD1. Germline V lookup: CDR1 LNHDA, CDR2 SQIVND (reference sequence). V gave up 7 bases and J gave up 2 bases; unmatched junction bases: 7. The CDR3 has 14 residues. This CDR3 is CASKRDRFTYEQYF. The CDR3 DNA reads as TGTGCCAGTAAACGGGACAGGTTCACCTACGAGCAGTACTTC.

V is TRBV10-3 and J is TRBJ2-1, with D uncertain. The germline V gene has CDR1 ENHRY and CDR2 SYGVKD. V lost 0 bases and J 4 bases, leaving 10 bases between the germline ends. CDR3 length: 15 amino acids. This CDR3 reads CAISESGQLYNEQFF. The CDR3 DNA reads as TGTGCCATCAGTGAGTCGGGCCAGCTATACAATGAGCAGTTCTTC.

The chain's CDR3 is CASSFYKNTEAFF. The CDR3, as DNA: TGTGCCAGCAGCTTTTACAAGAACACTGAAGCTTTCTTT. The chain uses TRBV11-2 and TRBJ1-1; no definite D call. With 3 bases removed from V and 1 base from J, the gap between germline ends came to 6 bases. The CDR3 sequence is 13 residues long. Germline CDR1 is SGHAT and CDR2 is FQNNGV.

V gene TRBV28 combines with J gene TRBJ1-6; TRBD1 matches at 9 bases. The V gene's germline CDR1 is MDHEN and CDR2 SYDVKM. With V trimmed by 4 bases and J by 7 bases, 2 bases remained unmatched. CDR3 size: 14 residues. For the CDR3, the DNA is TGTGCCAGCAGTTCCGGACAGGGGAATTCACCCCTCCACTTT. As protein: CASSSGQGNSPLHF.

This chain uses TRBV2 with TRBJ2-1; the match to TRBD2 covers 7 bases. V lost 5 bases to trimming and J lost 5 bases; unmatched junction nucleotides: 6. The germline gives CDR1 SNHLY, CDR2 FYNNEI. The CDR3 has 14 amino acids. CDR3 DNA: TGTGCCAGCAGTTCTAGACGGGGGGACAATGAGCAGTTCTTC. Its protein product is CASSSRRGDNEQFF.

In the case of this clone: Sequence at one end of the junction differs from germline and may be a read error. This chain links TRBV6-5 with TRBJ1-6; 7 bases match TRBD1. CDR1 and CDR2 (germline): MNHEY, SVGAGI. CDR3 size: 16 residues. CDR3 amino acids: CASSSPPGQSNSPLHF. The CDR3 region has the DNA TGTGCCAGCAGTTCCCCGCCGGGACAGTCTAATTCGCCCCTCCACTTT.

The sample holds a few counts of this clone. Distinct nucleotide sequences in the sample also encode this CDR3. V usage is TRBV5-1 and J usage is TRBJ1-4; D remains unclear. There are 15 residues in the CDR3. Germline CDR1 SGHRS, CDR2 YFSETQ. The V end was cut by 2 bases, the J end by 1 base, with 9 bases between. The CDR3 protein is CASSLYSGTNEKLFF. The DNA for the CDR3 is TGCGCCAGCAGCTTATACAGCGGAACTAATGAAAAACTGTTTTTT.